The 30 T cell receptor beta chains in this list originate from one sample, sequenced in a study of blood T cell repertoires in COVID-19. Profiling relied on immunoSEQ multiplex PCR, and the TCRdb table lists in-frame clones only, not all of them. Of 250,000 to 400,000 clones listed, roughly 90% are singletons. The sequenced sample consisted of peripheral blood. These receptors all come from a young woman with COVID-19, enrolled during active disease.

In its sample, this clone was seen once. This rearrangement joins TRBV7-9 to TRBJ1-4; 8 bases map to TRBD1. V shed 2 bases and J 1 base; nucleotides not matched to a gene: 3. The germline gives CDR1 SEHNR, CDR2 FQNEAQ (reference sequence). The CDR3 runs 16 residues. The CDR3 reads CASSLNGQGTNEKLFF. CDR3 DNA: TGTGCCAGCAGCTTAAACGGACAGGGAACTAATGAAAAACTGTTTTTT.

The chain couples TRBV5-1 to TRBJ2-7, with TRBD2 identical over 8 bases. Germline-derived CDR1 and CDR2 are SGHRS and YFSETQ. This CDR3 region has 15 residues. V shed 2 bases and J 0 bases; nucleotides not matched to a gene: 4. In DNA form, the CDR3 reads TGCGCCAGCAGCTTCACTAGCGGCAGCTCCTACGAGCAGTACTTC. Translation: CASSFTSGSSYEQYF.

This chain connects TRBV5-1 to TRBJ2-1; D unresolved. The CDR3 is made up of 15 amino acids. V lost 4 bases, J lost 0 bases, and 11 bases lay in between. Germline CDR1 reads SGHRS; CDR2 reads YFSETQ. CDR3 sequence reads: CASSPLEPSYNEQFF. CDR3 in DNA: TGCGCCAGCAGCCCGCTAGAGCCCTCCTACAATGAGCAGTTCTTC.

This clone showed up just once. The chain has TRBV12-5 and TRBJ2-2; 9 positions agree with TRBD2. V dropped 0 bases and J dropped 3; count of bases not matched to a gene: 8. Germline V gene sequence: CDR1 LGHNT, CDR2 FRNRAP. The length of the CDR3 is 18 residues. The CDR3 DNA is TGTGCTAGTGGTTTGGTAAATGGCGGGAGGGACGACACCGGGGAGCTGTTTTTT. Amino acids: CASGLVNGGRDDTGELFF. The variable domain in full, with the rest retrieved from reference TRBV12-5 and TRBJ2-2, is DARVTQTPRHKVTEMGQEVTMRCQPILGHNTVFWYRQTMMQGLELLAYFRNRAPLDDSGMPKDRFSAEMPDATLATLKIQPSEPRDSAVYFCASGLVNGGRDDTGELFFGEGSRLTVL.

This clone appeared once. The chain has TRBV2 and TRBJ2-1; possibly TRBD1 for D (6 bases). Germline lookup yields CDR1 SNHLY and CDR2 FYNNEI. The CDR3 runs 15 residues. The V end lost 1 base, the J end lost 5 bases, and 12 bases lay between the germline ends. For the CDR3, the DNA is TGTGCCAGCAGTGAAGTATGGCGGACAGACAATGAGCAGTTCTTC. Translation gives CASSEVWRTDNEQFF.

This clone was counted once. The V gene is TRBV3-1 (or the pseudogene TRBV3-2), the J gene TRBJ2-5; a possible D gene is TRBD2 (6 bases). The CDR3 loop spans 14 amino acids. Germline V gene sequence: CDR1 LGHDT, CDR2 YNNKEL (reference sequence). Trimming removed 4 bases at V and 1 base at J, with 10 bases between. CDR3 region: CASSLMGGQETQYF. CDR3 nucleotide sequence: TGTGCCAGCAGCCTCATGGGGGGCCAAGAGACCCAGTACTTC.

This clone appeared a single time. The chain is built from TRBV4-1 and TRBJ2-2, with 9 bases lining up with TRBD1. Germline values: CDR1 MGHRA, CDR2 YSYEKL. This CDR3 spans 16 amino acids. The trim removed 0 bases at V and 4 bases at J, leaving 3 bases unmatched. This CDR3 reads CASSQEGQGGTGELFF. As DNA, the CDR3 is TGCGCCAGCAGCCAAGAGGGACAGGGTGGCACCGGGGAGCTGTTTTTT.

This CDR3 is CASSDFQSGGGEAFF. Here the CDR3 DNA reads TGTGCCAGCAGTGATTTTCAGTCAGGGGGTGGAGAAGCTTTCTTT. The rearrangement uses TRBV2 and TRBJ1-1; 7 bases are a match to TRBD1. The CDR3 is made up of 15 amino acids. V lost 3 bases to trimming and J lost 8 bases; unmatched junction nucleotides: 12. Germline V gives CDR1 SNHLY, CDR2 FYNNEI.

This sequence joins TRBV5-1 and TRBJ2-3, with a possible D match to TRBD1 (6 bases). Trimming removed 2 bases at V and 0 bases at J, with 7 bases between. The length of the CDR3 is 14 residues. Germline V gives CDR1 SGHRS, CDR2 YFSETQ. The CDR3 nucleotides read TGCGCCAGCAGCTTCACAGGGAGCACAGATACGCAGTATTTT. Its translation is CASSFTGSTDTQYF.

The J gene is TRBJ1-2, the V gene TRBV15, with D unresolved. The CDR3 runs 14 residues. V was clipped by 5 bases and J by 4 bases, with 14 bases between them. Germline-derived CDR1 and CDR2 are LNHNV and YYDKDF (reference sequence). The CDR3 region has the DNA TGTGCCACCAGCCCAGCACGGGAGACCTATGGCTACACCTTC. Translated, it gives CATSPARETYGYTF.

The chain links TRBV11-3 to TRBJ2-3, with D maybe TRBD2 (6 bases). Germline values: CDR1 SGHNT, CDR2 YENEEA. V was cut by 1 base and J by 4 bases, with 6 bases left in between. The CDR3 loop spans 13 amino acids. Here the CDR3 DNA reads TGTGCCAGCAGCTTAGGGGAGGCAGATACGCAGTATTTT. It codes for CASSLGEADTQYF.

This chain connects TRBV7-8 to TRBJ1-2, with D tentatively TRBD1 (6 bases). Trimming left V 5 bases short and J 0 bases short, with 16 bases between. Germline V gene lookup returns CDR1 SGHVS and CDR2 FQNEAQ. The CDR3 contains 16 residues. Here the CDR3 DNA reads TGTGCCAGCAGCACCGCACAGGGAACCCCTAACTATGGCTACACCTTC. This gives the protein CASSTAQGTPNYGYTF.

The V and J genes are TRBV27 and TRBJ2-5; D call uncertain. Germline V CDR1 and CDR2: MNHEY, SMNVEV (reference sequence). The CDR3 totals 13 residues. V lost 5 bases and J 1 base, leaving 8 bases between the germline ends. The CDR3 loop is CASSHTPQETQYF. The CDR3, as DNA: TGTGCCAGCAGTCACACCCCCCAAGAGACCCAGTACTTC.

The J gene is TRBJ1-4, the V gene TRBV2, with D maybe TRBD1 (5 bases). This CDR3 comprises 15 residues. The germline V gene has CDR1 SNHLY and CDR2 FYNNEI. V was shortened by 7 bases and J by 5 bases, with 17 bases between the two germline ends. CDR3 sequence: CASTGAGRENEKLFF. CDR3 sequence (DNA): TGTGCCAGCACCGGGGCGGGGAGGGAGAATGAAAAACTGTTTTTT.

The chain joins TRBV10-2 to TRBJ2-1, with 13 bases matching TRBD2. The CDR3 spans 19 residues. Germline V gene data show CDR1 as WSHSY and CDR2 as SAAADI. V trimming: 0 bases; J trimming: 2 bases; junction bases outside the gene matches: 7. CDR3 residues: CASSESRGTSGNPYNEQFF. CDR3 nucleotide sequence: TGCGCCAGCAGTGAGTCAAGGGGGACTAGCGGGAACCCCTACAATGAGCAGTTCTTC.

The chain recombines TRBV7-9 with TRBJ2-7; 8 nucleotides match TRBD1. Germline CDR1 reads SEHNR; CDR2 reads FQNEAQ (reference sequence). The V and J ends lost 3 bases and 13 bases, in that order; junction bases with no gene match: 5. This CDR3 is built from 11 residues. The CDR3, as DNA: TGTGCCAGCAGCTTGGACAGGGTGATCTACTTC. Translating gives CASSLDRVIYF.

The chain joins TRBV19 to TRBJ1-5, with D hard to call. The CDR3 sequence is 17 residues long. CDR1 is LNHDA and CDR2 is SQIVND in the germline V gene (reference sequence). V dropped 2 bases and J dropped 0 bases, with 14 bases sitting between them. Here the CDR3 reads CASSINPPDYSNQPQHF. In nucleotides, the CDR3 is TGTGCCAGTAGTATAAATCCCCCAGATTATAGCAATCAGCCCCAGCATTTT. The entire variable domain, with the rest obtained from reference TRBV19 and TRBJ1-5, is as follows: DGGITQSPKYLFRKEGQNVTLSCEQNLNHDAMYWYRQDPGQGLRLIYYSQIVNDFQKGDIAEGYSVSREKKESFPLTVTSAQKNPTAFYLCASSINPPDYSNQPQHFGDGTRLSIL.

V is TRBV7-9 and J is TRBJ2-7; 8 bases line up with TRBD2. The CDR3 runs to 14 residues. CDR1 and CDR2 (germline): SEHNR, FQNEAQ (reference sequence). The V and J ends lost 0 bases and 5 bases, in that order; junction bases with no gene match: 3. CDR3 sequence (DNA): TGTGCCAGCAGCTTAGCCGGCGGGAGGAACGAGCAGTACTTC. Its protein is CASSLAGGRNEQYF.

The J gene is TRBJ2-7, the V gene TRBV18; maybe TRBD1 (5 bases). The CDR3 length is 15 residues. V gave up 1 base and J gave up 1 base, with 11 bases separating them. Germline values: CDR1 KGHSH, CDR2 LQKENI. CDR3 loop: CASSPLFGASYEQYF. CDR3 DNA: TGTGCCAGCTCACCACTATTTGGGGCTTCCTACGAGCAGTACTTC.

This chain connects TRBV3-1 (or the pseudogene TRBV3-2) to TRBJ2-3, with TRBD2 matching over 9 bases. Trimming took 3 bases from V and 3 from J; bases not matched to a gene: 7. Germline lookup yields CDR1 LGHDT and CDR2 YNNKEL (reference sequence). CDR3 length equals 16 residues. The CDR3 is CASSQAGGRVTDTQYF. The CDR3 region has the DNA TGTGCCAGCAGCCAGGCTGGCGGGAGGGTGACAGATACGCAGTATTTT.

This rearrangement joins TRBV7-9 to TRBJ1-2; D perhaps matches TRBD1 (5 bases). The CDR3 contains 16 residues. The germline CDR1 and CDR2 sequences are SEHNR and FQNEAQ (reference sequence). V was clipped by 2 bases and J by 6 bases, with 19 bases between them. The CDR3 DNA follows: TGTGCCAGCAGCTTACGGACCGGTGGAGGGGTTCATGGCTACACCTTC. Its protein is CASSLRTGGGVHGYTF.

The chain couples TRBV30 to TRBJ2-2; no reliable D call. V lost 5 bases to trimming and J lost 0 bases, with 22 bases between them. CDR1 and CDR2 from the germline V gene are GTSNPN and SVGIG (reference sequence). This CDR3 region has 18 residues. The CDR3 DNA is TGTGCCTGGGGGGAAGTCAGCGTTCTAAGCTCGAACACCGGGGAGCTGTTTTTT. It is translated as CAWGEVSVLSSNTGELFF.

V usage is TRBV3-1 (or the pseudogene TRBV3-2) and J usage is TRBJ2-7; D is possibly TRBD1 (6 bases). The CDR3 sequence is 14 residues long. CDR1 LGHDT and CDR2 YNNKEL come from the germline V gene (reference sequence). The ends were cut back, 3 bases at V and 0 bases at J, with 9 bases in the middle. The CDR3 bases are TGTGCCAGCAGCCAGGACAGATACTCCTACGAGCAGTACTTC. This sequence encodes CASSQDRYSYEQYF.

The CDR3 region is CASSLDQVLNTEAFF. DNA of the CDR3: TGTGCCAGCAGCTTAGATCAGGTTCTGAACACTGAAGCTTTCTTT. This chain joins TRBV11-2 and TRBJ1-1; D gene unclear. The CDR3 sequence is 15 residues long. V was cut by 0 bases and J by 0 bases, with 8 bases left in between. Germline CDR1 SGHAT, CDR2 FQNNGV.

Written as DNA, the CDR3 is TGTGCCAGCAGCAGCTTTAAAACGGCGACTAACAATGAGCAGTTCTTC. Translation: CASSSFKTATNNEQFF. V and J are TRBV5-4 and TRBJ2-1; tentative D call: TRBD2 (5 bases). This CDR3 is built from 16 residues. Germline CDR1 SGHNT, CDR2 YYREEE (reference sequence). Trimming took 4 bases from V and 5 from J, leaving 19 bases between them. Drawing the rest from reference TRBV5-4 and TRBJ2-1, the complete variable domain is ETGVTQSPTHLIKTRGQQVTLRCSSQSGHNTVSWYQQALGQGPQFIFQYYREEENGRGNFPPRFSGLQFPNYSSELNVNALELDDSALYLCASSSFKTATNNEQFFGPGTRLTVL.

The chain recombines TRBV7-6 with TRBJ2-5; D not certain. CDR3 length equals 13 residues. Germline CDR1 reads SGHVS; CDR2 reads FNYEAQ. V dropped 4 bases and J dropped 0 bases, with 6 bases sitting between them. As DNA, the CDR3 is TGTGCCAGCAGCTCCCACAACCAAGAGACCCAGTACTTC. Its translation: CASSSHNQETQYF.

The J gene is TRBJ2-2, the V gene TRBV2; TRBD2 aligns across 9 bases. This CDR3 has 14 residues. Germline values: CDR1 SNHLY, CDR2 FYNNEI. Germline trimming cut 2 bases from V and 5 bases from J; bases unmatched to any gene: 0. The CDR3 nucleotides read TGTGCCAGCAGTGAACTAGCGGGGACCGGGGAGCTGTTTTTT. This sequence encodes CASSELAGTGELFF.

V usage is TRBV7-9 and J usage is TRBJ2-3, with 10 bases lining up with TRBD2. V dropped 2 bases and J dropped 1; count of bases not matched to a gene: 6. Germline V gene sequence: CDR1 SEHNR, CDR2 FQNEAQ (reference sequence). This CDR3 contains 17 residues. CDR3 nucleotides: TGTGCCAGCAGCTTAAGTCTAGCGGGAGTGGGCACAGATACGCAGTATTTT. This sequence encodes CASSLSLAGVGTDTQYF.

This clone was seen more than once but under ten times. This chain uses TRBV18 with TRBJ1-2, with D perhaps matching TRBD1 (6 bases). The CDR3 contains 14 residues. Trimming cost V 6 bases and J 2 bases, with 13 bases left between them. The germline V gene has CDR1 KGHSH and CDR2 LQKENI. In DNA, the CDR3 is TGTGCCAGCTCCTCTTTGGACAGAAACTATGGCTACACCTTC. It is translated as CASSSLDRNYGYTF.

This sequence joins TRBV5-1 and TRBJ2-1, with 11 bases that match TRBD2. Germline CDR1 is SGHRS and CDR2 is YFSETQ. The CDR3 runs to 18 residues. Trimming at V came to 2 bases and at J to 6 bases, leaving 13 bases not matched to a gene. The CDR3 nucleotides read TGCGCCAGCAGCTTATCGTCGTGGGGACTAGCGGCGGGCAATGAGCAGTTCTTC. Protein sequence: CASSLSSWGLAAGNEQFF. Full variable domain (outside the CDR3, taken from reference TRBV5-1 and TRBJ2-1): KAGVTQTPRYLIKTRGQQVTLSCSPISGHRSVSWYQQTPGQGLQFLFEYFSETQRNKGNFPGRFSGRQFSNSRSEMNVSTLELGDSALYLCASSLSSWGLAAGNEQFFGPGTRLTVL.